A single sample gave rise to the 6 T cell receptor beta chains below, sequenced in a study of shared clonotypes between healthy human individuals. Only in-frame clones appear in the TCRdb table, and some are missing; sequencing was by immunoSEQ multiplex PCR. Of about 470,000 clones listed, about four fifths were seen once; the top ten hold over 10%. The specimen sequenced was PBMCs. These receptor sequences come from a woman aged 40-49 years in good health. Some clones in this sample may be carry-over from other donors' samples.

The chain joins TRBV29-1 to TRBJ2-3; 15 bases fit TRBD2. From germline, CDR1 is SQVTM and CDR2 ANQGSEA. The CDR3 has 17 amino acids. The junction had 6 bases not matched to a gene; V was cut back by 3 bases and J by 2 bases. The CDR3 region has the DNA TGCAGCGTTGATGGAGGGACTAGCGGGAGGCCCACAGATACGCAGTATTTT. Amino acids: CSVDGGTSGRPTDTQYF.

The chain uses TRBV28 and TRBJ2-3; TRBD2 might be the D (5 bases). Trimming shortened V by 2 bases and J by 5 bases, and 14 bases separated the two germline ends. The CDR3 is made up of 15 amino acids. Per the germline V gene, CDR1 is MDHEN and CDR2 is SYDVKM. CDR3 nucleotides: TGTGCCAGCAGTTTAAGGACCCGGGGAATAGATACGCAGTATTTT. The encoded protein is CASSLRTRGIDTQYF.

A few counts support this clone. The V and J genes are TRBV7-9 and TRBJ2-5; TRBD2 matches at 12 bases. The CDR3 covers 14 residues. Trimming removed 5 bases from V and 4 bases from J; junction bases left unmatched: 2. Germline lookup yields CDR1 SEHNR and CDR2 FQNEAQ (reference sequence). CDR3 sequence reads: CASSPGLAGETQYF. The CDR3 coding sequence is TGTGCCAGCAGCCCGGGACTAGCGGGAGAGACCCAGTACTTC.

The chain couples TRBV5-1 to TRBJ2-5; the match to TRBD1 covers 10 bases. This CDR3 has 16 residues. After removal of 1 base from V and 4 bases from J, the junction contained 7 bases not matched to a gene. Germline CDR1 is SGHRS and CDR2 is YFSETQ. CDR3: CASSLRDRGSRETQYF. CDR3 DNA: TGCGCCAGCAGCTTGCGGGACAGGGGTAGTCGAGAGACCCAGTACTTC.

The genes are TRBV18 and TRBJ1-1; TRBD1 matches at 7 bases. V was pared by 5 bases and J by 1 base, with 7 bases of the junction left unmatched. Germline V lookup: CDR1 KGHSH, CDR2 LQKENI. The length of the CDR3 is 15 residues. The chain's CDR3 is CASSFLNRGNTEAFF. The CDR3 nucleotides are TGTGCCAGCTCATTTTTAAACAGGGGGAACACTGAAGCTTTCTTT. The whole variable domain, filled in from reference TRBV18 and TRBJ1-1, reads NAGVMQNPRHLVRRRGQEARLRCSPMKGHSHVYWYRQLPEEGLKFMVYLQKENIIDESGMPKERFSAEFPKEGPSILRIQQVVRGDSAAYFCASSFLNRGNTEAFFGQGTRLTVV.

The chain is built from TRBV6-1 and TRBJ2-1; 10 bases match TRBD2. The CDR3 spans 15 residues. Germline CDR1 MNHNS, CDR2 SASEGT. The junction had 6 bases not matched to a gene; V was cut back by 7 bases and J by 3 bases. CDR3 sequence reads: CASTGLAVLYNEQFF. The CDR3 coding sequence is TGTGCCAGCACCGGACTAGCGGTCCTCTACAATGAGCAGTTCTTC.